These 19 T cell receptor beta chains came from one sample sequenced in a study of CD4 T cells in relation to SARS-CoV-2 and coronaviruses. The antigens for these receptors are not known. Only in-frame clones appear in the TCRdb table, and some are missing; sequencing was by immunoSEQ multiplex PCR. The sample contains roughly 23,000 clones, around 77% of which appear only once. Before the COVID-19 pandemic, during about 2011-2019, CD4+ T cells were taken from unexposed donors. The cells were cultured for under 13 days before CD4+ T cells were isolated. Sequencing was carried out using CD4+ T cells from PBMCs, cultured in vitro. These receptors were collected from a human donor in good health.

The DNA of the CDR3 is TGTGCCAGCAGCCCTGACCTATCAGATACGCAGTATTTT. Translated: CASSPDLSDTQYF. V is TRBV11-1 and J is TRBJ2-3; D is unclear. The CDR3 spans 13 residues. V was shortened by 5 bases and J by 4 bases, with 10 bases between the two germline ends. Germline V gene data show CDR1 as SGHAT and CDR2 as FQDESV (reference sequence).

The genes are TRBV11-2 and TRBJ2-3; D tentatively reads TRBD1 or TRBD2 (5 bases each). The CDR3 length is 16 residues. Trimming took off 4 bases at V and 2 bases at J, with 16 bases between the two ends. Per germline, CDR1 SGHAT and CDR2 FQNNGV. CDR3 nucleotides: TGTGCCAGCAGCTACGGGACCGGACGTAACACAGATACGCAGTATTTT. This encodes CASSYGTGRNTDTQYF.

As regards this clone: Other DNA sequences in the same sample also yield this CDR3. The genes are TRBV12-3 or TRBV12-4 and TRBJ1-6, with 7 bases fitting TRBD1. CDR3 length equals 13 residues. V gave up 5 bases and J gave up 7 bases; unmatched junction bases: 2. CDR3 in amino acids: CASSPRGNSPLHF. CDR3 DNA: TGTGCCAGCAGTCCCAGGGGGAATTCACCCCTCCACTTT.

This clone was observed once. This rearrangement joins TRBV5-1 to TRBJ2-3, with 7 bases identical to TRBD1. The junction had 2 bases not matched to a gene; V was cut back by 2 bases and J by 5 bases. Germline V gene lookup returns CDR1 SGHRS and CDR2 YFSETQ. The CDR3 covers 13 residues. CDR3 amino acids: CASSLGGLDTQYF. Written as DNA, the CDR3 is TGCGCCAGCAGCTTAGGGGGCCTAGATACGCAGTATTTT.

The chain carries TRBV30 and TRBJ2-4; possibly TRBD2 for D (6 bases). The CDR3 runs to 15 residues. The V end lost 4 bases, the J end lost 0 bases, and 13 bases lay between the germline ends. Germline loops: CDR1 GTSNPN, CDR2 SVGIG (reference sequence). The DNA for the CDR3 is TGTGCCTGGAACGGGGCGGAGGGAGCCAAAAACATTCAGTACTTC. Amino acids: CAWNGAEGAKNIQYF. The variable domain in full, completed from reference TRBV30 and TRBJ2-4, reads SQTIHQWPATLVQPVGSPLSLECTVEGTSNPNLYWYRQAAGRGLQLLFYSVGIGQISSEVPQNLSASRPQDRQFILSSKKLLLSDSGFYLCAWNGAEGAKNIQYFGAGTRLSVL.

The V call is TRBV6-5, the J call TRBJ1-5; a possible D gene is TRBD1 (5 bases). Germline CDR1 reads MNHEY; CDR2 reads SVGAGI. The CDR3 has 15 residues. V was cut by 6 bases and J by 2 bases, with 14 bases left in between. The DNA of the CDR3 is TGTGCCAGCAGAACGGGACCGCTAGGCAATCAGCCCCAGCATTTT. It encodes CASRTGPLGNQPQHF.

CDR3 region: CASSLQGPGTEAFF. CDR3 nucleotides: TGCGCCAGCAGCCTACAGGGGCCGGGCACTGAAGCTTTCTTT. The chain links TRBV23-1 to TRBJ1-1; 7 positions match TRBD1. TRBV23-1 is recorded as an ORF, its role being uncertain. The V gene end was trimmed by 6 bases and the J gene end by 4 bases; junction bases not matched to a gene: 8. There are 14 residues in the CDR3.

This clone has a single count. V is TRBV12-3 or TRBV12-4 and J is TRBJ1-1; D gene unclear. V was pared by 6 bases and J by 0 bases, with 8 bases between. This CDR3 is 13 amino acids long. Here the CDR3 reads CASSRYMNTEAFF. CDR3 in DNA: TGTGCCAGCAGCCGTTACATGAACACTGAAGCTTTCTTT.

In DNA form, the CDR3 reads TGTGCCAGCAGTTTATCCCGTCGACAGGGGGACTACGAGCAGTACTTC. Translation: CASSLSRRQGDYEQYF. The chain uses TRBV27 and TRBJ2-7, with 9 bases that match TRBD1. Germline CDR1 is MNHEY and CDR2 is SMNVEV (reference sequence). The CDR3 contains 16 residues. V dropped 0 bases and J dropped 3; count of bases not matched to a gene: 6.

The rearrangement joins TRBV27 to TRBJ2-5; maybe TRBD2 (5 bases). Germline V lookup: CDR1 MNHEY, CDR2 SMNVEV (reference sequence). Trimming cost V 1 base and J 2 bases, with 14 bases left between them. The length of the CDR3 is 16 residues. CDR3 region: CASSLWSFGGQETQYF. DNA of the CDR3: TGTGCCAGCAGTTTATGGTCTTTCGGAGGACAAGAGACCCAGTACTTC.

The chain carries TRBV2 and TRBJ2-7; D unresolved. Looked up from germline, CDR1 is SNHLY and CDR2 is FYNNEI. Trimming shortened V by 3 bases and J by 3 bases, and 9 bases separated the two germline ends. This CDR3 is built from 13 residues. CDR3 residues: CASSDRRIYEQYF. The CDR3 nucleotides read TGTGCCAGCAGTGATAGAAGAATCTACGAGCAGTACTTC.

This rearrangement joins TRBV5-1 to TRBJ2-3; maybe TRBD1 (5 bases). The V end lost 3 bases, the J end lost 2 bases, and 13 bases lay between the germline ends. CDR1 is SGHRS, CDR2 YFSETQ, per germline. CDR3 length: 15 amino acids. CDR3: CASSSSQGTTDTQYF. Here the CDR3 DNA reads TGCGCCAGCAGCTCTTCTCAGGGAACCACAGATACGCAGTATTTT.

V is TRBV3-1 (or the pseudogene TRBV3-2) and J is TRBJ1-1; a weak D match, TRBD1 (6 bases). CDR3 length equals 14 residues. Trimming left V 3 bases short and J 1 base short, with 9 bases between. Germline V gene data show CDR1 as LGHDT and CDR2 as YNNKEL (reference sequence). CDR3 in amino acids: CASSQVQGNTEAFF. The CDR3 DNA follows: TGTGCCAGCAGCCAGGTACAGGGGAACACTGAAGCTTTCTTT.

This clone was seen just once. The chain is built from TRBV3-1 (or the pseudogene TRBV3-2) and TRBJ1-3, with D unresolved. The CDR3 is 15 amino acids. CDR1 LGHDT and CDR2 YNNKEL come from the germline V gene (reference sequence). Trimming pared 4 bases from V and 1 base from J, leaving 11 bases between. The CDR3 DNA follows: TGTGCCAGCAGCCGCGACGGCAAGTCTGGAAACACCATATATTTT. This gives the protein CASSRDGKSGNTIYF.

V usage is TRBV7-2 and J usage is TRBJ2-7; D unclear. From germline, CDR1 is SGHTA and CDR2 FQGNSA. The CDR3 is 15 residues long. V was pared by 1 base and J by 7 bases, with 17 bases between. The CDR3 DNA follows: TGTGCCAGCAGCTTAGAAGGCACCACCCCGCGGGAGCAGTACTTC. This codes for CASSLEGTTPREQYF.

The chain links TRBV10-1 to TRBJ2-1, with 11 bases lining up with TRBD1. The CDR3 spans 14 residues. Looked up from germline, CDR1 is WNHNN and CDR2 is SYGVQD (reference sequence). V lost 6 bases and J lost 9; bases outside the gene matches: 7. The CDR3 DNA reads TGCGCCAGCAGACCGGGACAGGGGGTGGGTGAGCAGTTCTTC. Protein: CASRPGQGVGEQFF.

This clone was seen only once. The rearrangement links TRBV5-6 to TRBJ2-3; D remains ambiguous. Germline V CDR1 and CDR2: SGHDT, YYEEEE. The CDR3 extends over 12 amino acids. The V gene lost 1 base and the J gene lost 8 bases, with 8 bases spanning the gap. The CDR3 loop reads CASSLLVGTQYF. DNA of the CDR3: TGTGCCAGCAGCTTGTTAGTAGGTACGCAGTATTTT. Full variable domain (rest looked up from reference TRBV5-6 and TRBJ2-3): DAGVTQSPTHLIKTRGQQVTLRCSPKSGHDTVSWYQQALGQGPQFIFQYYEEEERQRGNFPDRFSGHQFPNYSSELNVNALLLGDSALYLCASSLLVGTQYFGPGTRLTVL.

This rearrangement joins TRBV28 to TRBJ1-5; no clear D gene. Trimming removed 3 bases at V and 2 bases at J, with 5 bases between. This CDR3 region has 13 residues. The germline gives CDR1 MDHEN, CDR2 SYDVKM. CDR3 nucleotides: TGTGCCAGCAGTTTTACGGGCAATCAGCCCCAGCATTTT. It encodes CASSFTGNQPQHF.

The chain employs TRBV30 and TRBJ2-7, with TRBD1 matching over 7 bases. CDR1 is GTSNPN, CDR2 SVGIG, per germline (reference sequence). The CDR3 spans 12 residues. V lost 3 bases, J lost 2 bases, and 1 base stayed unmatched. The CDR3 sequence: CAWSRGTYEQYF. The CDR3 nucleotides are TGTGCCTGGAGCAGGGGGACCTACGAGCAGTACTTC.